What follows describes a single T cell receptor (beta chain). In the original analysis: The authors estimated nucleated cell counts from reference gene primer amplification. Measured with immunoSEQ multiplex PCR; TCRdb has only the in-frame clones, and not every one. V, J and clone size are taken as reported in that table, and D and trimming were inferred from the DNA itself. The data show 450,000 to 500,000 clones, 75% to 90% seen once. This entry is derived from a study of blood T cell repertoires in COVID-19. Across the study: COVID-19 samples, acute and convalescent, were from the United States, Italy and Spain. PBMCs, B-cell-depleted T cells, or T cells provided the cDNA or gDNA that made up the material.

The CDR3 has 16 amino acids. V was clipped by 5 bases and J by 1 base; unmatched bases: 7. Germline CDR1 and CDR2: SNHLY and FYNNEI. The chain carries TRBV2 and TRBJ1-3; 8 bases map to TRBD1. The TCR comes from a human donor in a cohort sampled during active COVID-19. Specimen: peripheral blood. CDR3 region: CASSRDRPSSGNTIYF. In DNA form, the CDR3 reads TGTGCCAGCAGTAGGGACAGGCCCTCTTCTGGAAACACCATATATTTT.